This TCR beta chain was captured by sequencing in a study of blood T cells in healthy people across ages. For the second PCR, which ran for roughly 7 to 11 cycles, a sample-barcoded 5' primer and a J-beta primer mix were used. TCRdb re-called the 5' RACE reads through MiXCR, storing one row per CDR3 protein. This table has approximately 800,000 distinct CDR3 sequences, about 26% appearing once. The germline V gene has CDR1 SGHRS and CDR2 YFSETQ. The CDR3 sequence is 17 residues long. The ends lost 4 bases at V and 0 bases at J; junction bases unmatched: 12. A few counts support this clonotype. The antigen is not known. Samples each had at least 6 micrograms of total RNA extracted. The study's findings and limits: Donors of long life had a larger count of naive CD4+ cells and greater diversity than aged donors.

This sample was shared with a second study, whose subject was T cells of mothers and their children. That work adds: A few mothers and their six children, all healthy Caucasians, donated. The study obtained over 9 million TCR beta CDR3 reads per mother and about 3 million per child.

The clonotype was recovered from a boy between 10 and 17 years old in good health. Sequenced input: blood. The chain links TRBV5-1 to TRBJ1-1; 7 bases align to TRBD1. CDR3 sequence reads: CASSLTGDGTMNTEAFF. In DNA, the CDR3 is TGCGCCAGCAGCCTTACAGGGGACGGCACCATGAACACTGAAGCTTTCTTT.